The 21 T cell receptor beta chains below come from one sample, sequenced in a study of blood T cell repertoires in COVID-19. Produced via immunoSEQ multiplex PCR; TCRdb's table is partial and in-frame only. The table shows around 280,000 clones, with around nine tenths occurring only once. Sequencing input: peripheral blood. Source of these receptors: a woman aged 25 to 39 with COVID-19, enrolled during active disease.

The CDR3 spells CASSRDRNNSPLHF. The CDR3 DNA sequence: TGCGCCAGCAGCCGGGACAGGAATAATTCACCCCTCCACTTT. The rearrangement uses TRBV5-1 and TRBJ1-6; 8 bases map to TRBD1. V shed 4 bases, J shed 5 bases, and the junction held 2 bases outside the gene matches. Germline loops: CDR1 SGHRS, CDR2 YFSETQ. The CDR3 is made up of 14 amino acids.

The chain is built from TRBV19 and TRBJ1-3; 7 bases are shared with TRBD1. Germline values: CDR1 LNHDA, CDR2 SQIVND (reference sequence). This CDR3 is 12 amino acids long. Trimming removed 8 bases from V and 2 bases from J; junction bases left unmatched: 0. CDR3 sequence reads: CASGTAGNTIYF. The CDR3 nucleotides read TGTGCCAGTGGGACAGCTGGAAACACCATATATTTT.

V and J are TRBV5-8 and TRBJ1-5, with D unresolved. V gave up 3 bases and J gave up 3 bases, with 22 bases separating them. Germline values: CDR1 SGHTS, CDR2 YDEGEE. CDR3 length: 18 residues. CDR3 in amino acids: CASSWVPGRVYDNQPQHF. The CDR3 nucleotides are TGTGCCAGCAGCTGGGTCCCCGGGAGGGTATATGACAATCAGCCCCAGCATTTT.

The V call is TRBV5-1, the J call TRBJ1-2, with D uncertain. V lost 6 bases and J lost 4, with 16 bases in between. The CDR3 has 14 residues. The germline CDR1 and CDR2 sequences are SGHRS and YFSETQ. The chain's CDR3 is CASTTPEASYGYTF. CDR3 DNA: TGCGCCAGCACCACCCCGGAAGCGAGCTATGGCTACACCTTC.

The chain joins TRBV29-1 to TRBJ1-2; 7 bases match TRBD1. CDR3 length: 12 amino acids. CDR1 is SQVTM, CDR2 ANQGSEA, per germline. The junction had 3 bases not matched to a gene; V was cut back by 5 bases and J by 3 bases. CDR3 nucleotides: TGCAGCGTTTCTACAGGGGACTATGGCTACACCTTC. Translated: CSVSTGDYGYTF.

The chain has TRBV18 and TRBJ1-2; possibly TRBD1 for D (6 bases). CDR3 length: 14 residues. V lost 3 bases, J lost 13 bases, and 21 bases lay in between. Germline-derived CDR1 and CDR2 are KGHSH and LQKENI. CDR3 nucleotides: TGTGCCAGCTCACCGACGCCCGGGACAAAGGACGGCACCTTC. It codes for CASSPTPGTKDGTF.

The table lists this clone with a count of one. The V call is TRBV13, the J call TRBJ1-2, with D perhaps TRBD1 (5 bases). The CDR3 contains 15 residues. Germline values: CDR1 PRHDT, CDR2 FYEKMQ (reference sequence). Trimming pared 5 bases from V and 2 bases from J, leaving 15 bases between. The CDR3 region is CASSAGRGNNYGYTF. The DNA for the CDR3 is TGTGCCAGCAGCGCGGGACGGGGGAACAACTATGGCTACACCTTC.

The chain combines TRBV29-1 with TRBJ2-6; 7 nucleotides align to TRBD2. Germline CDR1 SQVTM, CDR2 ANQGSEA. The CDR3 extends over 16 amino acids. Losses at the gene ends were 2 bases for V and 0 bases for J; bases not matched to a gene: 4. DNA for the CDR3: TGCAGCGTTGAACTAGCGGATAGCTCTGGGGCCAACGTCCTGACTTTC. Protein product: CSVELADSSGANVLTF. The entire variable domain, with the rest obtained from reference TRBV29-1 and TRBJ2-6, is as follows: SAVISQKPSRDICQRGTSLTIQCQVDSQVTMMFWYRQQPGQSLTLIATANQGSEATYESGFVIDKFPISRPNLTFSTLTVSNMSPEDSSIYLCSVELADSSGANVLTFGAGSRLTVL.

The V call is TRBV6-4, the J call TRBJ1-6; 10 nucleotides agree with TRBD1. Germline lookup yields CDR1 MRHNA and CDR2 SNTAGT. The CDR3 totals 14 residues. With V trimmed by 3 bases and J by 7 bases, 0 bases remained unmatched. The CDR3 loop reads CASSEDRGNSPLHF. The CDR3 nucleotides are TGTGCCAGCAGTGAGGACAGGGGGAATTCACCCCTCCACTTT.

This chain links TRBV5-1 with TRBJ1-2, with D unclear. Germline CDR1 and CDR2: SGHRS and YFSETQ. The CDR3 has 12 residues. The ends were cut back, 2 bases at V and 4 bases at J, with 6 bases in the middle. CDR3 DNA: TGCGCCAGCAGCTTCAGTTCCTATGGCTACACCTTC. Protein product: CASSFSSYGYTF.

V is TRBV13 and J is TRBJ1-1, with no clear D. The CDR3 is 14 amino acids. Trimming cost V 0 bases and J 1 base, with 6 bases left between them. From germline, CDR1 is PRHDT and CDR2 FYEKMQ (reference sequence). This CDR3 reads CASSLGQPNTEAFF. The CDR3 nucleotides read TGTGCCAGCAGCTTAGGACAGCCGAACACTGAAGCTTTCTTT.

The chain has TRBV4-1 and TRBJ1-1, with 7 bases fitting TRBD1. Per the germline V gene, CDR1 is MGHRA and CDR2 is YSYEKL. The V segment lost 1 base and the J segment 1 base; nucleotides outside the gene matches: 6. The CDR3 covers 16 residues. CDR3 sequence reads: CASSQAGGLANTEAFF. In DNA, the CDR3 is TGCGCCAGCAGCCAAGCAGGGGGTCTGGCGAACACTGAAGCTTTCTTT.

The chain carries TRBV5-4 and TRBJ2-6; a possible D gene is TRBD2 (5 bases). Trimming shortened V by 2 bases and J by 1 base, and 10 bases separated the two germline ends. This CDR3 is built from 16 residues. Germline V gives CDR1 SGHNT, CDR2 YYREEE (reference sequence). For the CDR3, the DNA is TGTGCCAGCAGCTTCTATTCGGGGTCTGGGGCCAACGTCCTGACTTTC. This codes for CASSFYSGSGANVLTF.

The rearrangement links TRBV5-4 to TRBJ2-4; a weak D match, TRBD1 (6 bases). V was clipped by 0 bases and J by 6 bases, with 13 bases between them. CDR1 SGHNT and CDR2 YYREEE come from the germline V gene (reference sequence). The CDR3 runs to 15 residues. CDR3: CASSLGSGVRNIQYF. For the CDR3, the DNA is TGTGCCAGCAGCTTGGGTTCAGGGGTTAGAAACATTCAGTACTTC.

This clone came up once. In DNA form, the CDR3 reads TGTGCCAGCCTGGGACAGGCCCGCACCGGGGAGCTGTTTTTT. This codes for CASLGQARTGELFF. This chain links TRBV25-1 with TRBJ2-2, with 8 nucleotides matching TRBD1. The V and J ends lost 8 bases and 4 bases, in that order; junction bases with no gene match: 6. Germline V gene lookup returns CDR1 MGHDK and CDR2 SYGVNS. The CDR3 totals 14 residues.

This clone was seen a handful of times. CDR3 in DNA: TGCGCCAGCAGCTTGGGGGGCGCAGGCCCCTACGAGCAGTACTTC. Translated: CASSLGGAGPYEQYF. The J gene is TRBJ2-7, the V gene TRBV5-1; the D gene is possibly TRBD1 (5 bases). The CDR3 is 15 amino acids. V lost 0 bases to trimming and J lost 2 bases, with 12 bases between them. Germline loops: CDR1 SGHRS, CDR2 YFSETQ.

The V and J genes are TRBV19 and TRBJ1-5; possibly TRBD1 for D (5 bases). V was pared by 5 bases and J by 3 bases, with 14 bases between. CDR3 size: 15 residues. Germline V gene sequence: CDR1 LNHDA, CDR2 SQIVND (reference sequence). The CDR3, as DNA: TGTGCCAGTAGTCCCGGGCGGGGCTTCAATCAGCCCCAGCATTTT. Amino acid sequence: CASSPGRGFNQPQHF.

The chain carries TRBV6-5 and TRBJ1-1; D may be TRBD1 (6 bases). Germline V gives CDR1 MNHEY, CDR2 SVGAGI. This CDR3 comprises 13 residues. V gave up 10 bases and J gave up 4 bases, with 16 bases separating them. The CDR3: CATSGVLGTEAFF. Written as DNA, the CDR3 is TGTGCCACCTCAGGGGTTTTGGGCACTGAAGCTTTCTTT.

The chain combines TRBV21-1 with TRBJ1-5. TRBV21-1 is an annotated pseudogene. The CDR3 sequence is 15 residues long. The CDR3 region has the DNA TGTGCCAGCAGCATCGGGAAGGGCCGGGCTCAGCCCCAGCATTTT. Protein product: CASSIGKGRAQPQHF.

This chain joins TRBV5-1 and TRBJ2-7; perhaps TRBD1 as D (6 bases). Per the germline V gene, CDR1 is SGHRS and CDR2 is YFSETQ. Trimming took 7 bases from V and 5 from J, leaving 13 bases between them. CDR3 size: 12 residues. CDR3 residues: CASQSTGNEQYF. The CDR3 nucleotides read TGCGCCAGCCAATCGACAGGTAACGAGCAGTACTTC.

The V call is TRBV10-1, the J call TRBJ2-1; D perhaps matches TRBD2 (6 bases). This CDR3 has 14 amino acids. The germline V and J ends were trimmed by 7 bases and 6 bases, with 16 bases remaining between them. Germline loops: CDR1 WNHNN, CDR2 SYGVQD (reference sequence). The CDR3 region has the DNA TGCGCCAGCACGAGGGGACTGGGATTCAATGAGCAGTTCTTC. Translating it yields CASTRGLGFNEQFF.